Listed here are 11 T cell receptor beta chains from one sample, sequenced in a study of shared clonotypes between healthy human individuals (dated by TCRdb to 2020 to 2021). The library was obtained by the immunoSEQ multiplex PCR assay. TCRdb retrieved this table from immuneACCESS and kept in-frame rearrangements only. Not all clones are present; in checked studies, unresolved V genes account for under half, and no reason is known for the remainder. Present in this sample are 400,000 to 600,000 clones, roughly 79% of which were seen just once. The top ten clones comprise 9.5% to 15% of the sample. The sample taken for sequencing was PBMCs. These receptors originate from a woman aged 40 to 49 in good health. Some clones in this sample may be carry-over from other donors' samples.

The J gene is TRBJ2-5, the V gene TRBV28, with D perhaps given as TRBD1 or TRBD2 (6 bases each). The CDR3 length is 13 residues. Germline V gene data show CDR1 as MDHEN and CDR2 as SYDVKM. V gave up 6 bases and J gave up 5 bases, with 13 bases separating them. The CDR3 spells CASRPRGRETQYF. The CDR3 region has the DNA TGTGCCAGCAGGCCTCGGGGGCGTGAGACCCAGTACTTC.

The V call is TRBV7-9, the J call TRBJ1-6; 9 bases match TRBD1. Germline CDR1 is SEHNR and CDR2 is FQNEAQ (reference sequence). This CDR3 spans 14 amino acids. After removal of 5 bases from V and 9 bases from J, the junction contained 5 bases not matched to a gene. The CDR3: CASSKTGGASPLHF. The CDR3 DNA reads TGTGCCAGCAGCAAAACAGGGGGCGCTTCACCCCTCCACTTT.

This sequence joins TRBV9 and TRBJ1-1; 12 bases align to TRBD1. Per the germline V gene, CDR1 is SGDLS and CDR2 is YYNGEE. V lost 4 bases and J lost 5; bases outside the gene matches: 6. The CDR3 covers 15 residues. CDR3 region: CASSFGTGGETEAFF. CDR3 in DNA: TGTGCCAGCAGCTTCGGGACAGGGGGCGAGACTGAAGCTTTCTTT.

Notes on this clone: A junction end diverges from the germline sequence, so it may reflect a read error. The CDR3 loop is CASSLLGGSTADTQYF. The CDR3 DNA sequence: TGTGCTAGCAGCTTATTAGGTGGGAGTACGGCAGATACGCAGTATTTT. The rearrangement joins TRBV7-7 to TRBJ2-3; TRBD2 might be the D (5 bases). Germline values: CDR1 SSHAT, CDR2 FNYEAQ (reference sequence). The CDR3 runs to 16 residues. Full variable domain (rest looked up from reference TRBV7-7 and TRBJ2-3): GAGVSQSPRYKVTKRGQDVTLRCDPISSHATLYWYQQALGQGPEFLTYFNYEAQPDKSGLPSDRFSAERPEGSISTLTIQRTEQRDSAMYRCASSLLGGSTADTQYFGPGTRLTVL.

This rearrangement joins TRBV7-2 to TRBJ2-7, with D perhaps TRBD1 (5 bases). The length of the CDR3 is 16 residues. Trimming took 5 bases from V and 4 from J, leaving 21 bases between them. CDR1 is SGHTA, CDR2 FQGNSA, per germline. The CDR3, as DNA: TGTGCCAGCAGCCCCGGCGCAGGGTACTTTTCGTACGAGCAGTACTTC. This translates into CASSPGAGYFSYEQYF.

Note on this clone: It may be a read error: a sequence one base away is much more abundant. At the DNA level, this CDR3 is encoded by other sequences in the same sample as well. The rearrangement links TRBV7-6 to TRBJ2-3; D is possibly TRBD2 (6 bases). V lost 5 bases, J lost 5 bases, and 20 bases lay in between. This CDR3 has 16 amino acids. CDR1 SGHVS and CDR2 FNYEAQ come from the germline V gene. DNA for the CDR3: TGTGCCAGCAGCGGGGTAATCGGGAGCGGAGGAGATACGCAGTATTTT. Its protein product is CASSGVIGSGGDTQYF.

Written as DNA, the CDR3 is TGTGCCAGCTCACCGTTGCAACGGGGAAACATTCAGTACTTC. Its protein product is CASSPLQRGNIQYF. The chain uses TRBV18 and TRBJ2-4; TRBD2 might be the D (5 bases). The germline gives CDR1 KGHSH, CDR2 LQKENI. Trimming removed 3 bases at V and 6 bases at J, with 12 bases between. The CDR3 contains 14 residues.

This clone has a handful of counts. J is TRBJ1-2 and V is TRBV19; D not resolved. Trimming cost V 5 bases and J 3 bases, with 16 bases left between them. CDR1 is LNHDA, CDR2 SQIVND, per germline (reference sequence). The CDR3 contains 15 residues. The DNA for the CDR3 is TGTGCCAGTAGTGCGTGGCAGCATACAGACTATGGCTACACCTTC. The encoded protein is CASSAWQHTDYGYTF.

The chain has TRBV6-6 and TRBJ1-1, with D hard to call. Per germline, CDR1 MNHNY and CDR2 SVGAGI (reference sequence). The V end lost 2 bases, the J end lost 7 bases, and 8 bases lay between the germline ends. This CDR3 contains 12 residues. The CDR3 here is CASSYGELEAFF. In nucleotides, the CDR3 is TGTGCCAGCAGTTACGGGGAACTTGAAGCTTTCTTT.

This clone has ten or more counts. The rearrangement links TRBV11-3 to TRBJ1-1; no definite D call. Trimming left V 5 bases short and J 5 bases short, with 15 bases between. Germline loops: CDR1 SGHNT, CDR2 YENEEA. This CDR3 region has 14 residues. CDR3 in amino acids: CASSHGRSRTEAFF. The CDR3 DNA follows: TGTGCCAGCAGCCACGGACGGTCGAGAACTGAAGCTTTCTTT.

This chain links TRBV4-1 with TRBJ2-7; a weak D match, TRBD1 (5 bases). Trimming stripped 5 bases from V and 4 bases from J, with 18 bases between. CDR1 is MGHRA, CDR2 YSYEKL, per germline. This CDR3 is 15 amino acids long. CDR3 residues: CASSLGPQQSYEQYF. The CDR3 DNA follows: TGCGCCAGCAGCTTGGGGCCGCAACAGAGTTACGAGCAGTACTTC.